The rows below give T cell receptor beta chains drawn from one sample of a study of blood T cell repertoires in COVID-19. Only in-frame clones appear in the TCRdb table, and some are missing; sequencing was by immunoSEQ multiplex PCR. In the table there are approximately 180,000 clones, approximately 88% of which are singletons. The specimen sequenced was peripheral blood. The receptors were gathered from a woman aged 40 to 50 with COVID-19, enrolled during active disease. Both conserved end residues are part of each CDR3. D genes are given only for firm matches. Part of the rows lack a size; the others show once, few, many or a class for expanded clones.

clone_size	j_call	d_call	v_call	cdr3_nt	cdr3_aa
NA	TRBJ2-2	TRBD1	TRBV24-1	TGTGCCACCAGTGGGGGCCGGGACAGGGGGTCGAACACCGGGGAGCTGTTTTTT	CATSGGRDRGSNTGELFF
few	TRBJ2-2	TRBD1	TRBV5-5	TGTGCCAGCATCCAGAGGACAGGGAACGCCGGGGAGCTGTTTTTT	CASIQRTGNAGELFF
NA	TRBJ1-5	NA	TRBV28	TGTGCCAGCAGCCTACCAGGGGATTTGTTTCAGCCCCAGCATTTT	CASSLPGDLFQPQHF
NA	TRBJ2-2	TRBD2	TRBV9	TGTGCCACCAGTCCGGTGAGCGGGAGTCCCGGGGAGCTGTTTTTT	CATSPVSGSPGELFF
NA	TRBJ1-1	NA	TRBV27	TGTGCCAGCAGTTTATCCCAACAGGGCAGAGCAGAAGCTTTCTTT	CASSLSQQGRAEAFF
NA	TRBJ1-6	NA	TRBV3-1/TRBV3-2	TGTGCCAGCAGCCAAGGCGGGGGAGGTTCACCCCTCCACTTT	CASSQGGGGSPLHF
NA	TRBJ1-2	NA	TRBV28	TGTGCCAGCAGTTTACCGGCACAGGGAAGGGGGGGAGGCTACACCTTC	CASSLPAQGRGGGYTF
once	TRBJ2-7	NA	TRBV29-1	TGCAGCGTTGTTCCCAGGGGTGGCGAGCAGTACTTC	CSVVPRGGEQYF
NA	TRBJ1-2	NA	TRBV5-1	TGCGCCAGCAGCCTCCAAGGCGAGGGTAACTACACCTTC	CASSLQGEGNYTF
NA	TRBJ2-7	NA	TRBV28	TGTGCCAGCCGGGCCCGGGGGGACACCGGCGAGCAGTACTTC	CASRARGDTGEQYF
NA	TRBJ1-1	TRBD1	TRBV11-2	TGTGCCAGCAGCTTAGAAGGGGGCGGTGGCGCTGAAGCTTTCTTT	CASSLEGGGGAEAFF
NA	TRBJ2-1	NA	TRBV12-3/TRBV12-4	TGTGCCACCATCTCGACTATCTACAATGAGCAGTTCTTC	CATISTIYNEQFF
few	TRBJ2-7	TRBD1	TRBV19	TGTGCCAGTAGTATAACGGACAGGGGGGGCTACGAGCAGTACTTC	CASSITDRGGYEQYF
NA	TRBJ2-7	TRBD1	TRBV7-8	TGTGCCAGCAGCCTCAGACAGGGTTTCTCCTACGAGCAGTACTTC	CASSLRQGFSYEQYF
NA	TRBJ2-1	TRBD2	TRBV28	TGTGCCAGCAGCCCTACTAGCGGGAGAGACAATGAGCAGTTCTTC	CASSPTSGRDNEQFF
few	TRBJ1-3	NA	TRBV29-1	TGCAGCGTGCGCACCGGGAAACACTCTGGAAACACCATATATTTT	CSVRTGKHSGNTIYF
NA	TRBJ2-5	TRBD2	TRBV5-4	TGTGCCAGCAGCCAAAGCGGGAGTAGGCAAGAGACCCAGTACTTC	CASSQSGSRQETQYF
once	TRBJ1-1	TRBD1	TRBV27	TGTGCCAGCAGTTTCCGCCCCGGGACAGGGATGGTGAACACTGAAGCTTTCTTT	CASSFRPGTGMVNTEAFF
NA	TRBJ1-2	NA	TRBV9	TGTGCCAGCAGCGTAGCCGGACACGCGGCATATGGCTACACCTTC	CASSVAGHAAYGYTF
NA	TRBJ1-2	TRBD1	TRBV29-1	TGCAGCGTTCCGGGACAGCTCCACCACACCTTC	CSVPGQLHHTF
NA	TRBJ1-6	NA	TRBV6-5	TGTGCCAGCAATTCCCTGAGCTCCTATAATTCACCCCTCCACTTT	CASNSLSSYNSPLHF
NA	TRBJ2-1	NA	TRBV14	TGTGCCAGCAGCCAAGAGGCTGAGCGGCAGTTCTTC	CASSQEAERQFF